The clone carrying this TCR beta chain was counted a few times. These data originate in a study of response to subunit inactivated influenza vaccine. TCRdb re-derived calls from the RT-PCR reads in MiXCR, one entry per CDR3 protein. The data hold about 570,000 distinct CDR3 sequences, with approximately 10% observed a single time. The sample was also linked to a second study, of T cells expressing NK-cell markers. Per that study: TCR beta cDNA was made by 5'RACE template switching with UMIs. The CD3+CD56-NKG2C+ fraction was also led by these clonotypes in a handful of donors.

Sample: PBMCs from blood, taken on the day of vaccination. The clonotype was recovered from a man aged 50-59 years who received an inactivated influenza vaccine.

The CDR3 DNA reads TGTGCCAGCAGCCCAACTAGCGGGAGGGGTAATGAGCAGTTCTTC. It yields the protein CASSPTSGRGNEQFF. V is TRBV7-3 and J is TRBJ2-1; 13 bases are a match to TRBD2. The V gene's germline CDR1 is SGHTA and CDR2 FQGTGA. V gave up 5 bases and J gave up 7 bases; unmatched junction bases: 5. This CDR3 spans 15 amino acids.